The rows below give T cell receptor beta chains drawn from one sample of a study of tumor-infiltrating lymphocytes in localized non-small cell lung cancer. The method was immunoSEQ multiplex PCR; TCRdb's version includes in-frame clones alone and lacks a portion of them. Of 12,000 or so clones in the sample, 84% are singletons; the top ten hold 7% to 9%. Sequencing was carried out using lung tumor tissue. Every receptor here comes from a human donor with non-small cell lung cancer. Both conserved end residues are part of each CDR3. D genes are given only for firm matches. Expanded clones get a size class; other rows say once, few or many, or leave the size out.

clone_size d_call j_call v_call cdr3_length cdr3_aa cdr3_nt
NA NA TRBJ2-2 TRBV5-4 14 CASSLVDATGELFF TGTGCCAGCAGCTTGGTGGATGCCACCGGGGAGCTGTTTTTT
NA NA TRBJ2-7 TRBV7-2 16 CASSPLSSGASYEQYF TGTGCCAGCAGCCCCTTAAGCTCGGGGGCTTCCTACGAGCAGTACTTC
NA TRBD2 TRBJ2-1 TRBV11-2 17 CASSAQTSGSSYNEQFF TGTGCCAGCAGCGCCCAGACTAGCGGGAGCTCCTACAATGAGCAGTTCTTC
NA TRBD1 TRBJ1-4 TRBV18 15 CASSPITGDNEKLFF TGTGCCAGCTCACCTATCACAGGGGATAATGAAAAACTGTTTTTT
NA NA TRBJ1-4 TRBV7-2 16 CASSLAWGGVEEKLFF TGTGCCAGCAGCTTAGCGTGGGGGGGCGTGGAGGAAAAACTGTTTTTT
NA NA TRBJ2-7 TRBV28 12 CASMDSTYEQYF TGTGCCAGCATGGACAGCACCTACGAGCAGTACTTC
NA NA TRBJ1-5 TRBV5-1 16 CASSLQGGDSNQPQHF TGCGCCAGCAGCTTGCAGGGAGGGGATAGCAATCAGCCCCAGCATTTT
NA NA TRBJ2-2 TRBV6-1 15 CASSEENLSTGELFF TGTGCCAGCAGTGAAGAAAACTTATCGACCGGGGAGCTGTTTTTT
NA NA TRBJ2-6 TRBV28 15 CASSPDFSGANVLTF TGTGCCAGCAGTCCCGATTTCTCTGGGGCCAACGTCCTGACTTTC
NA NA TRBJ1-5 TRBV19 13 CASSSMGLEPQHF TGTGCCAGTAGTAGCATGGGTTTGGAGCCCCAGCATTTT
NA TRBD2 TRBJ2-7 TRBV27 15 CASSNWGLGSDEQYF TGTGCCAGCTCAAATTGGGGACTAGGGTCCGACGAGCAGTACTTC
NA NA TRBJ2-2 TRBV28 12 CASSLWPGELFF TGTGCCAGCAGTTTATGGCCCGGGGAGCTGTTTTTT
NA NA TRBJ1-2 TRBV7-2 13 CASSQTGNYGYTF TGTGCCAGCAGCCAGACAGGCAACTATGGCTACACCTTC
NA TRBD1 TRBJ2-7 TRBV7-9 15 CASSSSGTGTYEQYF TGTGCCAGCAGCTCATCCGGGACAGGGACCTACGAGCAGTACTTC
NA NA TRBJ1-4 TRBV7-2 16 CASSFTGTTTNEKLFF TGTGCCAGCAGCTTCACAGGGACCACAACTAATGAAAAACTGTTTTTT
NA NA TRBJ1-2 TRBV4-1 13 CASSQERGIGYTF TGCGCCAGCAGCCAAGAAAGGGGAATTGGCTACACCTTC
NA NA TRBJ2-1 TRBV15 14 CATSRVSSYNEQFF TGTGCCACCAGCAGAGTTAGCTCCTACAATGAGCAGTTCTTC
NA NA TRBJ2-3 TRBV9 13 CASSVGGTDTQYF TGTGCCAGCAGCGTTGGGGGGACAGATACGCAGTATTTT
NA NA TRBJ2-7 TRBV11-2 14 CASSLWASSYEQYF TGTGCCAGCAGTTTATGGGCTAGCTCCTACGAGCAGTACTTC
NA NA TRBJ2-3 TRBV28 12 CASSFLGDTQYF TGTGCCAGCAGTTTTCTGGGAGATACGCAGTATTTT
NA NA TRBJ1-5 TRBV6-5 13 CASRKTVGQPQHF TGTGCCAGCAGGAAGACGGTAGGACAGCCCCAGCATTTT
NA TRBD1 TRBJ2-1 TRBV5-5 14 CASSLSAGGVGQFF TGTGCCAGCAGCTTGTCGGCAGGGGGCGTTGGGCAGTTCTTC
once TRBD2 TRBJ2-2 TRBV7-2 16 CASSLPGSGGPGELFF TGTGCCAGCAGCCTACCGGGTAGCGGGGGGCCCGGGGAGCTGTTTTTT
NA NA TRBJ1-2 TRBV29-1 11 CSGSTGYGYTF TGCAGCGGATCAACAGGGTATGGCTACACCTTC
NA NA TRBJ1-4 TRBV9 17 CASSVGQGGRANEKLFF TGTGCCAGCAGCGTAGGCCAGGGAGGAAGGGCTAATGAAAAACTGTTTTTT
NA TRBD2 TRBJ2-5 TRBV9 15 CASSVTSAWGETQYF TGTGCCAGCAGCGTCACTAGCGCCTGGGGAGAGACCCAGTACTTC
NA NA TRBJ2-2 TRBV5-4 14 CASSLASYTGELFF TGTGCCAGCAGCTTAGCTAGCTACACCGGGGAGCTGTTTTTT